Listed here are 5 T cell receptor beta chains from one sample, sequenced in a study of OX40 agonist ivuxolimab in advanced cancers. Library preparation was by the immunoSEQ multiplex PCR assay. Not all clones reach the TCRdb copy of this immuneACCESS table, which keeps in-frame sequences only. Checked studies attribute under half of the gap to unresolved V genes and leave the rest unexplained. The sample records around 80,000 clones, over 75% of which are singletons. The top ten clones comprise roughly 0.3% of the sample. Sequencing was performed on CD4+ or CD8+ T cells sorted from blood, taken in a trial of the OX40 agonist ivuxolimab. These TCRs come from an adult with an advanced solid tumor such as melanoma, head and neck, liver or kidney cancer.

The chain uses TRBV5-4 and TRBJ2-1, with 8 bases aligning to TRBD1. The J segment lost 5 bases and the V segment lost 1 base, leaving 2 bases of the junction unmatched. CDR3 length: 14 amino acids. Germline V CDR1 and CDR2: SGHNT, YYREEE (reference sequence). The CDR3 protein is CASSLRTGNNEQFF. CDR3 bases: TGTGCCAGCAGCTTGCGGACAGGGAACAATGAGCAGTTCTTC.

V usage is TRBV7-9 and J usage is TRBJ2-1, with TRBD1 identical over 10 bases. CDR3 length: 15 residues. The junction had 6 bases not matched to a gene; V was cut back by 4 bases and J by 6 bases. Germline V CDR1 and CDR2: SEHNR, FQNEAQ (reference sequence). CDR3 DNA sequence: TGTGCCAGCAGCTCCAGACAGGGGGCTATCAATGAGCAGTTCTTC. Amino acid sequence: CASSSRQGAINEQFF.

The chain recombines TRBV18 with TRBJ1-1; no definite D call. Germline V gene sequence: CDR1 KGHSH, CDR2 LQKENI. V dropped 5 bases and J dropped 2 bases, with 12 bases sitting between them. The CDR3 is 14 amino acids. The CDR3 DNA is TGTGCCAGCTCATCCGCAGCGACCAACACTGAAGCTTTCTTT. It encodes CASSSAATNTEAFF.

The V call is TRBV7-2, the J call TRBJ1-1; TRBD1 agrees at 9 bases. The ends lost 5 bases at V and 1 base at J; junction bases unmatched: 5. The CDR3 length is 15 residues. Germline CDR1 and CDR2: SGHTA and FQGNSA. The CDR3 nucleotides are TGTGCCAGCAGCATCCGACAGGGGGAGAACACTGAAGCTTTCTTT. This translates into CASSIRQGENTEAFF.

V is TRBV7-6 and J is TRBJ1-3; no firm D call. V gave up 2 bases and J gave up 0 bases, with 17 bases separating them. Germline CDR1 is SGHVS and CDR2 is FNYEAQ. This CDR3 has 18 amino acids. The CDR3: CASSLSASQASSGNTIYF. The CDR3 bases are TGTGCCAGCAGCTTATCGGCCTCACAAGCCTCCTCTGGAAACACCATATATTTT.